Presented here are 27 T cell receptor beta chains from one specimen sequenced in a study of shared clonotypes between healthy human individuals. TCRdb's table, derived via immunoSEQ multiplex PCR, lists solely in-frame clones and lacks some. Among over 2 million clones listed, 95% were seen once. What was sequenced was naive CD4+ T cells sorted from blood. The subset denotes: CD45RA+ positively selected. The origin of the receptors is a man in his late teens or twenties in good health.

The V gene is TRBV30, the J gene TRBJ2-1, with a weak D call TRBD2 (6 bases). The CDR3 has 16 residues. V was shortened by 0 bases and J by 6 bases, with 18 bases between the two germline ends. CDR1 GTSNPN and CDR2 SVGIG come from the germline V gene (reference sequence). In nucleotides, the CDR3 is TGTGCCTGGAGTGTAGGGCTACGGATCGGGGGCAATGAGCAGTTCTTC. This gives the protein CAWSVGLRIGGNEQFF. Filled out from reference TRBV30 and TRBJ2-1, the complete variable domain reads SQTIHQWPATLVQPVGSPLSLECTVEGTSNPNLYWYRQAAGRGLQLLFYSVGIGQISSEVPQNLSASRPQDRQFILSSKKLLLSDSGFYLCAWSVGLRIGGNEQFFGPGTRLTVL.

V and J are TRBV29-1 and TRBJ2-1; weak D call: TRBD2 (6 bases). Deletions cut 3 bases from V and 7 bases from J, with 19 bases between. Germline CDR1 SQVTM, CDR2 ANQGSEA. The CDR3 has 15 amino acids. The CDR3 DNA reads TGCAGCGTTGATTCACGTTGGCTAGCGACGAATGAGCAGTTCTTC. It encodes CSVDSRWLATNEQFF.

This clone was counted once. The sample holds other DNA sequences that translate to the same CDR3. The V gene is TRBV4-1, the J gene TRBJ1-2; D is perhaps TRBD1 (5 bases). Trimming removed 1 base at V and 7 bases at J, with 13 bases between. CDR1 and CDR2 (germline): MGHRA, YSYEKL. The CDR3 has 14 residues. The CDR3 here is CASSQVGAGGGYTF. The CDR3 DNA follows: TGCGCCAGCAGCCAAGTTGGGGCCGGCGGTGGCTACACCTTC.

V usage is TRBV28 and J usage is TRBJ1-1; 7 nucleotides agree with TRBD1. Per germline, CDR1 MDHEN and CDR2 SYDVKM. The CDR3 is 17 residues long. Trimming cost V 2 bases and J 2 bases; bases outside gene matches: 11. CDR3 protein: CASSLNTGAGENTEAFF. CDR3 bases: TGTGCCAGCAGTTTAAACACAGGGGCGGGGGAAAACACTGAAGCTTTCTTT.

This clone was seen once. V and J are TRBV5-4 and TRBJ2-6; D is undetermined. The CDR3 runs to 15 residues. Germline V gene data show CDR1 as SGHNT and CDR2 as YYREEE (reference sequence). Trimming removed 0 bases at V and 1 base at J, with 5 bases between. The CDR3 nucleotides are TGTGCCAGCAGCTTGGAATGGTCTGGGGCCAACGTCCTGACTTTC. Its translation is CASSLEWSGANVLTF.

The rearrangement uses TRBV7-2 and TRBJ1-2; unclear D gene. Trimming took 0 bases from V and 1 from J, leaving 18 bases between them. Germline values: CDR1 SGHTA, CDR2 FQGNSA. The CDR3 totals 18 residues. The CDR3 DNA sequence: TGTGCCAGCAGCTTAGCGACCAAGGGCCGGGATATTAACTATGGCTACACCTTC. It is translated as CASSLATKGRDINYGYTF.

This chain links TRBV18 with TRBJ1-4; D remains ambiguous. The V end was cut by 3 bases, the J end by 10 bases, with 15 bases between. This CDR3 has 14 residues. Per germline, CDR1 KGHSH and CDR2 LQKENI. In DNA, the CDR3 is TGTGCCAGCTCACCGGACGGGCTTATAGGAAAACTGTTTTTT. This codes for CASSPDGLIGKLFF. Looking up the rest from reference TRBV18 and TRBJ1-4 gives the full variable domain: NAGVMQNPRHLVRRRGQEARLRCSPMKGHSHVYWYRQLPEEGLKFMVYLQKENIIDESGMPKERFSAEFPKEGPSILRIQQVVRGDSAAYFCASSPDGLIGKLFFGSGTQLSVL.

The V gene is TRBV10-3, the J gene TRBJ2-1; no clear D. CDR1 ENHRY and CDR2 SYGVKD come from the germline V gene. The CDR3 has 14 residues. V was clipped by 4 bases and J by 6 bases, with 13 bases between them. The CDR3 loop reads CAISGRNTANEQFF. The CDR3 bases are TGTGCCATCAGTGGCCGGAACACTGCCAATGAGCAGTTCTTC.

The CDR3 spells CASSRGQYNSPLHF. The CDR3 DNA reads TGTGCCAGCAGTAGGGGACAGTATAATTCACCCCTCCACTTT. The chain joins TRBV6-5 to TRBJ1-6; 7 positions agree with TRBD1. V was pared by 5 bases and J by 4 bases, with 2 bases of the junction left unmatched. Germline CDR1 reads MNHEY; CDR2 reads SVGAGI. This CDR3 is 14 amino acids long.

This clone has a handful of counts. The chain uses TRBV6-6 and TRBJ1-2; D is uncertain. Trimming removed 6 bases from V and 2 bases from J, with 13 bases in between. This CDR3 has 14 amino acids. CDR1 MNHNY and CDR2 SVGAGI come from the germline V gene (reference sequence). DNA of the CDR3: TGTGCCAGCAGACCCCCAGTGGGGAACTATGGCTACACCTTC. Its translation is CASRPPVGNYGYTF.

The CDR3 DNA sequence: TGTGCCAGCAGTGACTCCGGGACAGGACCGTCGCAGTACTTC. The encoded protein is CASSDSGTGPSQYF. The rearrangement uses TRBV6-1 and TRBJ2-7; TRBD1 matches 8 bases. Germline V gene sequence: CDR1 MNHNS, CDR2 SASEGT. CDR3 length: 14 amino acids. The J segment lost 9 bases and the V segment lost 3 bases, leaving 10 bases of the junction unmatched.

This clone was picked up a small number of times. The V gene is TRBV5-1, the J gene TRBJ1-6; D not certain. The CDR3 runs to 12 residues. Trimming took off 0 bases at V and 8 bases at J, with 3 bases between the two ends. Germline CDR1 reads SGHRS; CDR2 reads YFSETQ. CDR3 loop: CASSLADSPLHF. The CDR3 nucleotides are TGCGCCAGCAGCTTGGCGGATTCACCCCTCCACTTT.

CDR3 region: CASSLGTNTEAFF. The CDR3 coding sequence is TGCGCCAGCAGCCTCGGGACGAACACTGAAGCTTTCTTT. The rearrangement uses TRBV10-2 and TRBJ1-1; the D gene is possibly TRBD1 (5 bases). CDR3 length equals 13 residues. V was pared by 6 bases and J by 1 base, with 9 bases between. CDR1 and CDR2 from the germline V gene are WSHSY and SAAADI.

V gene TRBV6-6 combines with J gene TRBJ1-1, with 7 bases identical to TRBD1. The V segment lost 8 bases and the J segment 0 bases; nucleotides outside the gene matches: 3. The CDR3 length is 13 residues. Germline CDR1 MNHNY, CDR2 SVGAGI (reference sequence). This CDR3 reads CASSGQMNTEAFF. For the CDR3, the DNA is TGTGCCAGCTCGGGACAGATGAACACTGAAGCTTTCTTT.

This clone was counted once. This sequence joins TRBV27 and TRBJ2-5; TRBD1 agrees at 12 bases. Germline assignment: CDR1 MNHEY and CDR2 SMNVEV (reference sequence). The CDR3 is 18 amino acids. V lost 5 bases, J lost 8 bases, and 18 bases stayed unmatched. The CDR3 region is CASSLATTGTGGVRTQYF. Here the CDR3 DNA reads TGTGCCAGCAGTCTAGCGACCACCGGGACAGGGGGCGTGAGAACCCAGTACTTC.

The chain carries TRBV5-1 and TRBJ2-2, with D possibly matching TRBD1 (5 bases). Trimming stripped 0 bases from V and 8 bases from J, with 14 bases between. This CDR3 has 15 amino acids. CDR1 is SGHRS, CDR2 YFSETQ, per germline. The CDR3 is CASSLGAQGTGELFF. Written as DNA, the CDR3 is TGCGCCAGCAGCTTGGGGGCTCAGGGAACTGGGGAGCTGTTTTTT.

The CDR3 DNA sequence: TGTGCCAGCAGTTACTCGAAGGCTGAAGCTTTCTTT. Its protein product is CASSYSKAEAFF. The chain has TRBV6-5 and TRBJ1-1; D is unclear. The CDR3 runs 12 residues. The germline V gene encodes CDR1 MNHEY and CDR2 SVGAGI. V shed 0 bases and J shed 6 bases, with 5 bases lying between them.

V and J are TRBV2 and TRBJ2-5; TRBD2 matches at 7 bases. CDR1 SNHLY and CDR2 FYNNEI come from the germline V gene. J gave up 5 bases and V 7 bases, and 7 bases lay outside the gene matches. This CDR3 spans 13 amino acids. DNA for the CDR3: TGTGCCAGCATAAGCGGGATTGGGGAGACCCAGTACTTC. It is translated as CASISGIGETQYF.

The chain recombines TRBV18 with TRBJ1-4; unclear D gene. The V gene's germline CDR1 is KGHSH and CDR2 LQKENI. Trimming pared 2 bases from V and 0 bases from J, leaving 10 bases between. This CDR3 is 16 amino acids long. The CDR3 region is CASSPWELSTNEKLFF. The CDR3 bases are TGTGCCAGCTCACCATGGGAGCTCTCAACTAATGAAAAACTGTTTTTT.

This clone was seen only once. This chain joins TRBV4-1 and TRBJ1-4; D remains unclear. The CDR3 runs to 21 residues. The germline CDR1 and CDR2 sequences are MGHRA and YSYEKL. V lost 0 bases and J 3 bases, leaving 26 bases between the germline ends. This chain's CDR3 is CASSQDDFGSGRKLSNEKLFF. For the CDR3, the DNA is TGCGCCAGCAGCCAAGATGACTTCGGGTCTGGGAGAAAGCTGTCTAATGAAAAACTGTTTTTT.

CDR3 region: CAISEGQGRQETQYF. For the CDR3, the DNA is TGTGCCATCAGTGAGGGTCAGGGGCGGCAAGAGACCCAGTACTTC. The chain recombines TRBV10-3 with TRBJ2-5, with D possibly TRBD1 on 6 matching bases. CDR3 length equals 15 residues. CDR1 and CDR2 from the germline V gene are ENHRY and SYGVKD. With 2 bases removed from V and 2 bases from J, the gap between germline ends came to 12 bases.

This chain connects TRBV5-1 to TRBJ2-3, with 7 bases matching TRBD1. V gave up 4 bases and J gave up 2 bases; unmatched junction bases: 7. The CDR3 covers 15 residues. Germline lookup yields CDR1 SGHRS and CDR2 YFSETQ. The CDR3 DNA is TGCGCCAGCAGCGAGGGACAGATCCTCACAGATACGCAGTATTTT. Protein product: CASSEGQILTDTQYF.

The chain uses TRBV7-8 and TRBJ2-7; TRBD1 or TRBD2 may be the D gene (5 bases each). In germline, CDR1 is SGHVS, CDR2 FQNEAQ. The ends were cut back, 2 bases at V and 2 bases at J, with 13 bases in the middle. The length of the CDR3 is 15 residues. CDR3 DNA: TGTGCCAGCAGCTTACTATCCGGGGCGGCCTACGAGCAGTACTTC. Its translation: CASSLLSGAAYEQYF.

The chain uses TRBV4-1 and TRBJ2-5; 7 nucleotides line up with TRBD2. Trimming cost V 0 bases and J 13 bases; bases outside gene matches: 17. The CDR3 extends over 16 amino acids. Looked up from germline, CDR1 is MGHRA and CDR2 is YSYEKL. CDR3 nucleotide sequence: TGCGCCAGCAGCCAAGATCCTCCGGGGGGAGGGTCCCGCTTGTACTTC. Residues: CASSQDPPGGGSRLYF.

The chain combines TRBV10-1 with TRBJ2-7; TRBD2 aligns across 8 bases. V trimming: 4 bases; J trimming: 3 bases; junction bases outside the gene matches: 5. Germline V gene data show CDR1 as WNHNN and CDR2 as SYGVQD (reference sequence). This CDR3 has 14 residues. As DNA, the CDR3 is TGCGCCAGCAGTGCCGGGACTAGTGGCTACGAGCAGTACTTC. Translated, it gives CASSAGTSGYEQYF.

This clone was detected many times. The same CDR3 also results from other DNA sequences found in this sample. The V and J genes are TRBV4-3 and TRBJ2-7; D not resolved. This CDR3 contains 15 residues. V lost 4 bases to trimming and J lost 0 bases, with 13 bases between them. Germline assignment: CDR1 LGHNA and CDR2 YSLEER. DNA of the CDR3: TGCGCCAGCAGCCTAGAAGTTGGTCCCTCCTACGAGCAGTACTTC. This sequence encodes CASSLEVGPSYEQYF.

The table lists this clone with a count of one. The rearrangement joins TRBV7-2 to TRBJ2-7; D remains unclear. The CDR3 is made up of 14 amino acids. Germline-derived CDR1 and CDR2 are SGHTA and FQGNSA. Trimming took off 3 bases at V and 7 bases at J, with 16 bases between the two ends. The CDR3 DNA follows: TGTGCCAGCAGCTTGCGTCCCGATACTGGAGAGCAGTACTTC. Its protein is CASSLRPDTGEQYF.